This T cell receptor beta chain is drawn from a study of control samples from healthy donors and cancer patients. Sequencing used immunoSEQ multiplex PCR; TCRdb keeps in-frame clones, though not all of them. The sample has about 150,000 clones, approximately 94% seen once. V gave up 2 bases and J gave up 0 bases; unmatched junction bases: 10. The CDR3 is 18 residues long. Germline values: CDR1 KGHDR, CDR2 SFDVKD. Sequences were obtained from blood. This clonotype was obtained from a middle-aged man in good health. The chain recombines TRBV24-1 with TRBJ2-3; 7 bases match TRBD1. The CDR3 DNA reads as TGTGCCACCAGTGATTCCTACACAGGGGACGGGAGCACAGATACGCAGTATTTT. Its protein is CATSDSYTGDGSTDTQYF.